The TCR beta chain described here comes from a study of cytomegalovirus exposure and HLA in healthy donors. Whole-study context: An earlier analysis found some 120 million unique TCR beta sequences from roughly 170 million T cells. General observations from the study: Researchers catalogued around 150 TCR beta chains as cytomegalovirus-associated. Previously analyzed data showed that most TCR beta V segments were productive at a frequency of about 87% or about 30%.

This clone was observed a few times. Its cognate antigen is unknown. Vbeta (60) and Jbeta (13) primers were used in the PCR. Sequencing was performed with immunoSEQ multiplex PCR; in TCRdb, only in-frame clones are kept and a portion is missing. The table records around 70,000 clones, roughly 76% of them present only once. This CDR3 has 12 residues. Germline V gene lookup returns CDR1 MNHEY and CDR2 SVGAGI. The V gene lost 6 bases and the J gene lost 3 bases, with 8 bases spanning the gap. The sequence was collected from a male donor in good health and CMV-seropositive. This chain uses TRBV6-5 with TRBJ2-5; tentatively, D is TRBD2 (6 bases). The sample comprised PBMCs. The CDR3 sequence: CASRGGKETQYF. The CDR3 DNA sequence: TGTGCCAGCAGGGGCGGGAAAGAGACCCAGTACTTC.